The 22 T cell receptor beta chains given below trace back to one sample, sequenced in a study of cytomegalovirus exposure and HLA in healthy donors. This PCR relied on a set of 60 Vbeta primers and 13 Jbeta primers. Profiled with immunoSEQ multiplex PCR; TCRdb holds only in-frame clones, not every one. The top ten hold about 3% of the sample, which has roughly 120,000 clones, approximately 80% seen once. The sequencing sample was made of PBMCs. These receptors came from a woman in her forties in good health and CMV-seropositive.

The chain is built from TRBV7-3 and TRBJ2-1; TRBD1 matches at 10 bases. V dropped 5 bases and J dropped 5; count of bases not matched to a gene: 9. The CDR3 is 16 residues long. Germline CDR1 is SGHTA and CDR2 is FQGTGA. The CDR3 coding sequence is TGTGCCAGCAGCACCCTAGGGGACAGGGGACACAATGAGCAGTTCTTC. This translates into CASSTLGDRGHNEQFF.

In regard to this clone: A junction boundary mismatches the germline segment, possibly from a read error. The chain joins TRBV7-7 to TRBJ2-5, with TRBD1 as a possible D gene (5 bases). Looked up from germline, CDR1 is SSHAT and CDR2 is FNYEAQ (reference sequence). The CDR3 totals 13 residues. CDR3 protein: CASSPDSQETQYF. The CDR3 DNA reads TGTGCTAGCAGCCCAGACAGTCAAGAGACCCAGTACTTC.

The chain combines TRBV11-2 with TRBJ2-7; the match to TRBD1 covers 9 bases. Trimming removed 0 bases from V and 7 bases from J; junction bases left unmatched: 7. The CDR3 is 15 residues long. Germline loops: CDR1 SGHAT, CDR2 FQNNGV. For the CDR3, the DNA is TGTGCCAGCAGCTTAGACGGGACAGGGTTGGCTGAGCAGTACTTC. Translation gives CASSLDGTGLAEQYF.

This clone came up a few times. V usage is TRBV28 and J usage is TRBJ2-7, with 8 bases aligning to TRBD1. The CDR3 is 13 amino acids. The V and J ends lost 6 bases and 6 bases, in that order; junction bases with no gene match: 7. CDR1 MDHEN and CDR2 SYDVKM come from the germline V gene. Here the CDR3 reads CASSSGQGGEQYF. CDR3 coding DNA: TGTGCCAGCAGCTCTGGACAGGGTGGCGAGCAGTACTTC.

The CDR3 sequence is CSVEGGTQYF. The DNA of the CDR3 is TGCAGCGTTGAAGGAGGTACGCAGTATTTT. The J gene is TRBJ2-3, the V gene TRBV29-1, with D hard to call. CDR1 and CDR2 from the germline V gene are SQVTM and ANQGSEA. The CDR3 loop spans 10 amino acids. V shed 1 base and J shed 8 bases, with 4 bases lying between them.

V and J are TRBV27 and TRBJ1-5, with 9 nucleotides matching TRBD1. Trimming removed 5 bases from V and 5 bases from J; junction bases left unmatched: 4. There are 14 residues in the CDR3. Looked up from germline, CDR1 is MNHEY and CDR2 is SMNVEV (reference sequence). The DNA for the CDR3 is TGTGCCAGCAGTCCGGGACAGGGATATCAGCCCCAGCATTTT. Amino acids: CASSPGQGYQPQHF.

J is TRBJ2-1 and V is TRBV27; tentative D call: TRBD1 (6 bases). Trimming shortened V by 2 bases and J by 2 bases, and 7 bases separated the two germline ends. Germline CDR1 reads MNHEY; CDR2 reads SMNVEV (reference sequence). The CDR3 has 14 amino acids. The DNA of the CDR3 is TGTGCCAGCAGTTTAAGGGGGACCTACAATGAGCAGTTCTTC. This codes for CASSLRGTYNEQFF.

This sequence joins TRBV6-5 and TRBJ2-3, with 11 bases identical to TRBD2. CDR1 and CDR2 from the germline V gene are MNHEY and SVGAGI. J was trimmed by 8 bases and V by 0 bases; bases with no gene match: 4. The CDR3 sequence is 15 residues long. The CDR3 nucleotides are TGTGCCAGCAGTTACTCTAGCGGGAGGGCCGGTACGCAGTATTTT. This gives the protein CASSYSSGRAGTQYF.

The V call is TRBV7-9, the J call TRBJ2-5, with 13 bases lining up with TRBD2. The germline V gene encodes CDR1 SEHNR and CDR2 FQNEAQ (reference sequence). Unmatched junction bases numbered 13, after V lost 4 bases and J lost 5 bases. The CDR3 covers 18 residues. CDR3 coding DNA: TGTGCCAGCAGCTCTACTTTAAGACTAGCGGGGGGTGGGGAGACCCAGTACTTC. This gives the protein CASSSTLRLAGGGETQYF.

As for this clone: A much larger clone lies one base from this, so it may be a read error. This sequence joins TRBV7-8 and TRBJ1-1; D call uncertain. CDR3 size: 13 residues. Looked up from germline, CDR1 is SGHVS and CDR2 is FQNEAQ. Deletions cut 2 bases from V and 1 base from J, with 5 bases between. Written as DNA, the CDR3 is TGTGCCAGCAGCTTAAACAGGAACACTGAAGCTTTCTTT. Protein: CASSLNRNTEAFF.

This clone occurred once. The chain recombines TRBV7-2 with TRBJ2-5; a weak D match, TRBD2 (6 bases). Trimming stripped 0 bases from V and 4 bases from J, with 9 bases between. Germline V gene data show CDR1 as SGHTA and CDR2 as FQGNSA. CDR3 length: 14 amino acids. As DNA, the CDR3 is TGTGCCAGCAGCTTAGCGGGACTGCTAGAGACCCAGTACTTC. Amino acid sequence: CASSLAGLLETQYF.

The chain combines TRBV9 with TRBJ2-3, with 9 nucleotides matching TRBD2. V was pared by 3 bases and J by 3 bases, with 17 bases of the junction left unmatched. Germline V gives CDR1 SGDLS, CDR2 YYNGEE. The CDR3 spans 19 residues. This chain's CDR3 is CASSGPEASGTRTTDTQYF. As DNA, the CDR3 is TGTGCCAGCAGCGGCCCCGAGGCTAGCGGGACCCGCACAACAGATACGCAGTATTTT.

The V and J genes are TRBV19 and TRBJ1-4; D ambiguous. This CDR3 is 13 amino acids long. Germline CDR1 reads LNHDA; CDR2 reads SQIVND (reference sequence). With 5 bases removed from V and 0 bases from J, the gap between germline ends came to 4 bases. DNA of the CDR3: TGTGCCAGTAGTTATGCAACTAATGAAAAACTGTTTTTT. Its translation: CASSYATNEKLFF.

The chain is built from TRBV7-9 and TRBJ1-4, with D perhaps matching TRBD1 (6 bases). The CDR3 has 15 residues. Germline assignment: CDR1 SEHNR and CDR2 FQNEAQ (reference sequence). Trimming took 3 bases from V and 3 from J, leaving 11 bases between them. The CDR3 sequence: CASSFFEGANEKLFF. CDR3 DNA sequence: TGTGCCAGCAGCTTTTTTGAGGGGGCTAATGAAAAACTGTTTTTT.

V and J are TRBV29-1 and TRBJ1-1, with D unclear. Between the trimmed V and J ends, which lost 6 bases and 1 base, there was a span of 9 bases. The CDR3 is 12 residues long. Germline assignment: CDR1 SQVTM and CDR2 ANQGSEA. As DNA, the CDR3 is TGCAGCGTCAGGTTGCGGAACACTGAAGCTTTCTTT. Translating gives CSVRLRNTEAFF.

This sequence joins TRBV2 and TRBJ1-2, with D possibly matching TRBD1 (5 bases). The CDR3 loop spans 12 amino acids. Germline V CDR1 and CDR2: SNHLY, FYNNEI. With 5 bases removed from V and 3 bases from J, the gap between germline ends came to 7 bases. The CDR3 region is CASSLTDYGYTF. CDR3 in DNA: TGTGCCAGCAGTTTGACAGACTATGGCTACACCTTC.

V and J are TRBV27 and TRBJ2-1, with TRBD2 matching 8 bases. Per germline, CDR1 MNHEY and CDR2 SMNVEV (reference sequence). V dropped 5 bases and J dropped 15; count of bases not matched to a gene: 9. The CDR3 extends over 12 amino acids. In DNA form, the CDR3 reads TGTGCCAGCAGTCCGGGGGGGCAGATTATGTTCTTC. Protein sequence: CASSPGGQIMFF.

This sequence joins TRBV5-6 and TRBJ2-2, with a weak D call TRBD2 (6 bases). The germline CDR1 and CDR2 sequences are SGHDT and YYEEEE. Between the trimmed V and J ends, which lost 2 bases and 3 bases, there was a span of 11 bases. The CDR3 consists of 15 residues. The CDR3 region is CASSFGGRDTGELFF. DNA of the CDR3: TGTGCCAGCAGCTTTGGAGGGCGAGACACCGGGGAGCTGTTTTTT.

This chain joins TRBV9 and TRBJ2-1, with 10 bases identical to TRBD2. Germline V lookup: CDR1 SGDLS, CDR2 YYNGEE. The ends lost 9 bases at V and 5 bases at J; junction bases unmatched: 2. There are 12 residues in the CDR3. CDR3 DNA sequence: TGTGCCATCCTAGCGGGGGACAATGAGCAGTTCTTC. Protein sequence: CAILAGDNEQFF.

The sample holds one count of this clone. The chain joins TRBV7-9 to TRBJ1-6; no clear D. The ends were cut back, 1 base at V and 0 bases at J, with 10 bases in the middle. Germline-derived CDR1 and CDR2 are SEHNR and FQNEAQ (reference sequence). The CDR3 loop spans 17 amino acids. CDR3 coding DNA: TGTGCCAGCAGCTTAGGCGGGCCTAGCTCCTATAATTCACCCCTCCACTTT. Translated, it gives CASSLGGPSSYNSPLHF.

CDR3 protein: CASSPQGREEQFF. DNA of the CDR3: TGCGCCAGCAGCCCCCAGGGGCGGGAGGAGCAGTTCTTC. The chain recombines TRBV5-1 with TRBJ2-1, with D possibly matching TRBD2 (7 bases). CDR3 size: 13 residues. V gave up 4 bases and J gave up 10 bases, with 15 bases separating them. Germline loops: CDR1 SGHRS, CDR2 YFSETQ.

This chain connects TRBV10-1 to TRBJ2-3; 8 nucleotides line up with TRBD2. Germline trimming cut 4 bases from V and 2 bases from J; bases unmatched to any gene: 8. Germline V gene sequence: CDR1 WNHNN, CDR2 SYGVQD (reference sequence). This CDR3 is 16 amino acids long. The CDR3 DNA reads TGCGCCAGCAGTGGGGGTAATAGCGGGGCCACAGATACGCAGTATTTT. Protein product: CASSGGNSGATDTQYF.